This T cell receptor (beta chain) was identified in a study of cytomegalovirus exposure and HLA in healthy donors. The assay was immunoSEQ multiplex PCR, and TCRdb's table has in-frame clones only and misses some. This sample has hundreds of thousands of clones, with 90% found just once. The source material was PBMCs. The origin of this receptor is a woman in her thirties in good health and CMV-seronegative.

The CDR3 loop is CASSYPGNEQYF. CDR3 sequence (DNA): TGTGCCAGCAGTTATCCCGGTAACGAGCAGTACTTC. This chain uses TRBV28 with TRBJ2-7, with unresolved D. The CDR3 has 12 amino acids. V was clipped by 4 bases and J by 5 bases, with 9 bases between them. CDR1 and CDR2 (germline): MDHEN, SYDVKM.